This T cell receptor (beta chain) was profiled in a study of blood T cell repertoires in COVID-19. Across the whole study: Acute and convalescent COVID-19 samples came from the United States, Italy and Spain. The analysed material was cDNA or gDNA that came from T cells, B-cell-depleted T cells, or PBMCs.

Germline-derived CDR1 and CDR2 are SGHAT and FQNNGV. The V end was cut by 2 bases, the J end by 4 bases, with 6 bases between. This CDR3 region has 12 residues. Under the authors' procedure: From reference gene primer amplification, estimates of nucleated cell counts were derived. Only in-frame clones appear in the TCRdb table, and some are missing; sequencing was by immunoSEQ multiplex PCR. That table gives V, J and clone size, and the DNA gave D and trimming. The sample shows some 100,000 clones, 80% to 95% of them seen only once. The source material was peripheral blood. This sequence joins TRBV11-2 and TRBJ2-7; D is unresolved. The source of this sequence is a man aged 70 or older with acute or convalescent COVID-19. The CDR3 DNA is TGTGCCAGCAGCTTAACGGTATACGAGCAGTACTTC. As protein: CASSLTVYEQYF.